This record covers a single TCR beta chain. Only in-frame clones appear in the TCRdb table, and some are missing; sequencing was by immunoSEQ multiplex PCR. The repertoire holds 40,000 to 60,000 clones, with about nine tenths as singletons. The CDR3 totals 14 residues. These data originate in a study of blood T cell repertoires in COVID-19. This receptor was taken from an elderly woman with COVID-19, enrolled during active disease. The gene calls are TRBV21-1 and TRBJ2-5; TRBD2, the table's D call, lacks a check against the DNA. TRBV21-1 is a pseudogene locus. Sample: peripheral blood. The CDR3 is CAISERDPWETQYF. In nucleotides, the CDR3 is TGTGCCATCTCCGAGCGGGATCCGTGGGAGACCCAGTACTTC.